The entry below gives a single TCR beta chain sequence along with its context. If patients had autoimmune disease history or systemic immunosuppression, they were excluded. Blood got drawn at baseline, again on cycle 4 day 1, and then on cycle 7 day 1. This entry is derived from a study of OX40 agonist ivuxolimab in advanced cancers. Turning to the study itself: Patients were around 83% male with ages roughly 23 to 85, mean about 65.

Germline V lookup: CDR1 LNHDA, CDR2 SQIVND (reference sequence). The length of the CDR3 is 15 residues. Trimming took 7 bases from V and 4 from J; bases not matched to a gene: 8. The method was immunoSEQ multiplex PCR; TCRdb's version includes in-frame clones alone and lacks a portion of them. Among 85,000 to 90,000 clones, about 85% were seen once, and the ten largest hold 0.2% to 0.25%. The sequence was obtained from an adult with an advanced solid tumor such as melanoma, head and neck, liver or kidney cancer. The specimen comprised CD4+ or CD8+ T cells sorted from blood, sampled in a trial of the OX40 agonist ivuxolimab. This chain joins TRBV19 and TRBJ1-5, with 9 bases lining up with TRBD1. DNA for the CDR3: TGTGCCAGTACGAATGGGGGACAGGGAAATCAGCCCCAGCATTTT. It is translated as CASTNGGQGNQPQHF.